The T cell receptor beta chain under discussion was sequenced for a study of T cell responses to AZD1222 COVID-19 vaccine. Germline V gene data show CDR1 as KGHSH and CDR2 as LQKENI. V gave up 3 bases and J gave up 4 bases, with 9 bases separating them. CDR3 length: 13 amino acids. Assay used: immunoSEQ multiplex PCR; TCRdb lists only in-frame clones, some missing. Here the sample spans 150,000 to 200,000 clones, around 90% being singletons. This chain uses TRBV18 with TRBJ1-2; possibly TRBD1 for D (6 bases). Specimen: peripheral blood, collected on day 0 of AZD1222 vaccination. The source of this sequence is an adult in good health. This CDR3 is CASSPDSSYGYTF. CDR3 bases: TGTGCCAGCTCACCGGACAGCTCCTATGGCTACACCTTC.